The 10 T cell receptor beta chains below were found in one sample sequenced in a study of CD8 T cells in ankylosing spondylitis (dated by TCRdb to 2015 to 2018). Library creation used 5' RACE. Sequencer: Illumina HiSeq 2500. TCRdb reprocessed the public reads (quality trimming at Q25 with fastp, clone calling with MiXCR) and kept in-frame beta chains. Each CDR3 protein gets just one entry, which takes the most common genes and DNA from the rows behind it. Within this sample are 380,000 or so distinct CDR3 sequences, with 20% of them counted one time only. The ten largest clonotypes hold around 13% of the sample. Sequences were obtained from blood, either unsorted or a sorted T cell fraction (not recorded which). The receptors derive from a male donor with ankylosing spondylitis or in good health (not recorded which).

The V gene is TRBV29-1, the J gene TRBJ2-7; D call uncertain. CDR1 and CDR2 from the germline V gene are SQVTM and ANQGSEA. The CDR3 runs to 13 residues. V gave up 2 bases and J gave up 3 bases, with 11 bases separating them. The chain's CDR3 is CSVETGKSYEQYF. The CDR3 bases are TGCAGCGTTGAAACTGGGAAGAGCTACGAGCAGTACTTC.

A few counts support this clonotype. The chain joins TRBV29-1 to TRBJ2-7; no clear D gene. The CDR3 runs 13 residues. V was pared by 8 bases and J by 0 bases, with 14 bases between. The V gene's germline CDR1 is SQVTM and CDR2 ANQGSEA. The CDR3 sequence is CSIGPQHSYEQYF. The CDR3 nucleotides are TGCAGCATCGGGCCGCAACACTCCTACGAGCAGTACTTC.

The chain has TRBV11-2 and TRBJ2-4; D ambiguous. Trimming pared 1 base from V and 3 bases from J, leaving 10 bases between. CDR1 is SGHAT, CDR2 FQNNGV, per germline. The CDR3 is 15 residues long. CDR3 in DNA: TGTGCCAGCAGCTTAGTTTCGACGGGCAAAAACATTCAGTACTTC. Amino acid sequence: CASSLVSTGKNIQYF.

This clonotype came up a few times. The chain is built from TRBV20-1 and TRBJ1-2; D is uncertain. CDR1 and CDR2 from the germline V gene are DFQATT and SNEGSKA (reference sequence). The CDR3 extends over 13 amino acids. Trimming removed 1 base at V and 0 bases at J, with 6 bases between. The CDR3 reads CSARVWANYGYTF. The CDR3 DNA is TGCAGTGCTAGAGTTTGGGCTAACTATGGCTACACCTTC.

The J gene is TRBJ2-1, the V gene TRBV5-6, with 7 positions matching TRBD1. Germline CDR1 and CDR2: SGHDT and YYEEEE. The CDR3 has 13 residues. V trimming: 4 bases; J trimming: 4 bases; junction bases outside the gene matches: 2. The CDR3 sequence: CASSEGQYNEQFF. In DNA form, the CDR3 reads TGTGCCAGCAGCGAGGGACAGTACAATGAGCAGTTCTTC.

The genes are TRBV27 and TRBJ1-6, with 11 bases lining up with TRBD1. Germline CDR1 MNHEY, CDR2 SMNVEV (reference sequence). V lost 4 bases to trimming and J lost 12 bases; unmatched junction nucleotides: 8. The CDR3 runs to 15 residues. The CDR3 nucleotides read TGTGCCAGCAGTTCTCCGGGGACAGGGGGACTACCCCTCCACTTT. Its protein is CASSSPGTGGLPLHF.

The chain is built from TRBV12-3 or TRBV12-4 and TRBJ2-3; 11 positions agree with TRBD2. There are 16 residues in the CDR3. After removal of 6 bases from V and 3 bases from J, the junction contained 8 bases not matched to a gene. The CDR3 nucleotides are TGTGCCAGCAGCCCCTTAGCGGGGGGGTATACAGATACGCAGTATTTT. It yields the protein CASSPLAGGYTDTQYF.

The chain has TRBV12-3 or TRBV12-4 and TRBJ2-4; no clear D. V was pared by 4 bases and J by 8 bases, with 15 bases between. The length of the CDR3 is 14 residues. CDR3 sequence reads: CASSSGSPPDIQYF. CDR3 in DNA: TGTGCCAGCAGTTCCGGGTCCCCCCCGGACATTCAGTACTTC.

The chain is built from TRBV4-1 and TRBJ1-2; no firm D call. The CDR3 has 15 residues. V lost 2 bases to trimming and J lost 7 bases, with 17 bases between them. Per the germline V gene, CDR1 is MGHRA and CDR2 is YSYEKL. CDR3 nucleotides: TGCGCCAGCAGCCAATGGCTTGACGACGGCGCTGGCTACACCTTC. It specifies CASSQWLDDGAGYTF.

V usage is TRBV5-1 and J usage is TRBJ2-3, with TRBD1 identical over 9 bases. The ends lost 4 bases at V and 2 bases at J; junction bases unmatched: 8. This CDR3 has 16 amino acids. Germline lookup yields CDR1 SGHRS and CDR2 YFSETQ. The CDR3 nucleotides read TGCGCCAGCAGCCCCAGAGGGACAGGGAACACAGATACGCAGTATTTT. It yields the protein CASSPRGTGNTDTQYF.